These 23 T cell receptor beta chains came from one sample sequenced in a study of T cells in Graves' hyperthyroidism and ophthalmopathy. TCR beta CDR3 regions were amplified from RNA. The HTBI primer set served for first-round RT-PCR of the TCR CDR3. TCRdb recomputed calls from the multiplex PCR reads with MiXCR, one row per CDR3 protein. The table lists about 200,000 distinct CDR3 sequences, around 16% of them singletons. Material: blood. Receptors were obtained from a man in his forties with Graves' hyperthyroidism.

The rearrangement joins TRBV15 to TRBJ2-2; 7 nucleotides match TRBD1. Germline V gene data show CDR1 as LNHNV and CDR2 as YYDKDF (reference sequence). The V segment lost 0 bases and the J segment 7 bases; nucleotides outside the gene matches: 8. The CDR3 runs to 16 residues. The CDR3 nucleotides are TGTGCCACCAGCAGAGAAGCAGGGGGTAGGGGCGGGGAGCTGTTTTTT. This gives the protein CATSREAGGRGGELFF. The full variable domain, its missing parts supplied by reference TRBV15 and TRBJ2-2, is DAMVIQNPRYQVTQFGKPVTLSCSQTLNHNVMYWYQQKSSQAPKLLFHYYDKDFNNEADTPDNFQSRRPNTSFCFLDIRSPGLGDTAMYLCATSREAGGRGGELFFGEGSRLTVL.

This clonotype was recorded a few times. The V gene is TRBV19, the J gene TRBJ1-6, with D possibly matching TRBD1 (5 bases). V was pared by 0 bases and J by 11 bases, with 8 bases between. The germline CDR1 and CDR2 sequences are LNHDA and SQIVND (reference sequence). This CDR3 comprises 13 residues. DNA for the CDR3: TGTGCCAGTAGTATAGATCGGACAACACCCCTCCACTTT. Its protein product is CASSIDRTTPLHF.

This clonotype was observed at least ten times. The chain has TRBV24-1 and TRBJ1-5, with D maybe TRBD1 (5 bases). The CDR3 spans 14 residues. V lost 3 bases and J 6 bases, leaving 11 bases between the germline ends. Per germline, CDR1 KGHDR and CDR2 SFDVKD. For the CDR3, the DNA is TGTGCCACCAGTGATGGGACGGAGGCTCAGCCCCAGCATTTT. It specifies CATSDGTEAQPQHF.

This clonotype was recorded a few times. V is TRBV7-2 and J is TRBJ1-4, with D hard to call. With 1 base removed from V and 13 bases from J, the gap between germline ends came to 13 bases. The V gene's germline CDR1 is SGHTA and CDR2 FQGNSA. The CDR3 contains 13 residues. The CDR3 DNA reads TGTGCCAGCAGCTTAGGGTCGGCACGAAGACTGTTTTTT. Its translation is CASSLGSARRLFF. Drawing the rest from reference TRBV7-2 and TRBJ1-4, the complete variable domain is GAGVSQSPSNKVTEKGKDVELRCDPISGHTALYWYRQSLGQGLEFLIYFQGNSAPDKSGLPSDRFSAERTGGSVSTLTIQRTQQEDSAVYLCASSLGSARRLFFGSGTQLSVL.

This chain uses TRBV9 with TRBJ1-4, with D tentatively TRBD1 (6 bases). Germline assignment: CDR1 SGDLS and CDR2 YYNGEE. Trimming removed 0 bases at V and 8 bases at J, with 11 bases between. The CDR3 length is 14 residues. The CDR3 region has the DNA TGTGCCAGCAGCGTAGCCGTCAGGGGCGAAAAACTGTTTTTT. Residues: CASSVAVRGEKLFF.

The chain carries TRBV28 and TRBJ2-7, with TRBD1 as a possible D gene (5 bases). Trimming removed 7 bases at V and 2 bases at J, with 15 bases between. The CDR3 totals 14 residues. Germline V gene sequence: CDR1 MDHEN, CDR2 SYDVKM. CDR3 protein: CASTPPTEPYEQYF. The CDR3, as DNA: TGTGCCAGCACCCCCCCGACAGAGCCCTACGAGCAGTACTTC.

This clonotype was recorded many times. This chain connects TRBV27 to TRBJ1-1; weak D call: TRBD1 (5 bases). Looked up from germline, CDR1 is MNHEY and CDR2 is SMNVEV (reference sequence). The CDR3 is made up of 13 amino acids. Trimming took 4 bases from V and 4 from J, leaving 10 bases between them. The CDR3 reads CASSWDRGTEAFF. In nucleotides, the CDR3 is TGTGCCAGCAGTTGGGATAGGGGCACTGAAGCTTTCTTT.

As DNA, the CDR3 is TGCGCCAGCAGCCAAGACGGCGGGCTACAAGAGACCCAGTACTTC. This gives the protein CASSQDGGLQETQYF. The chain combines TRBV4-3 with TRBJ2-5; possibly TRBD2 for D (5 bases). The V and J ends lost 0 bases and 2 bases respectively, with 10 bases between them. The CDR3 has 15 amino acids. The germline V gene has CDR1 LGHNA and CDR2 YSLEER.

This chain connects TRBV5-8 to TRBJ2-1; perhaps TRBD2 as D (5 bases). V was clipped by 2 bases and J by 0 bases, with 12 bases between them. Germline V gene data show CDR1 as SGHTS and CDR2 as YDEGEE. This CDR3 comprises 16 residues. CDR3 loop: CASSLPGTSSYNEQFF. The CDR3 region has the DNA TGTGCCAGCAGCTTACCGGGAACAAGCTCCTACAATGAGCAGTTCTTC.

The chain uses TRBV30 and TRBJ1-5; D call uncertain. Trimming removed 0 bases from V and 4 bases from J, with 10 bases in between. The CDR3 sequence is 14 residues long. Per germline, CDR1 GTSNPN and CDR2 SVGIG (reference sequence). The CDR3, as DNA: TGTGCCTGGAGTGTAGGGCGGTTTAATCAGCCCCAGCATTTT. Encoded protein: CAWSVGRFNQPQHF.

This rearrangement joins TRBV6-9 to TRBJ1-5; D possibly corresponds to TRBD1 (6 bases). This CDR3 spans 15 amino acids. CDR1 and CDR2 (germline): MNHGY, SVAAGI. Trimming cost V 2 bases and J 3 bases, with 11 bases left between them. The CDR3 protein is CASSYSQGTNQPQHF. The CDR3 DNA sequence: TGTGCCAGCAGTTATAGCCAGGGGACCAATCAGCCCCAGCATTTT.

This clonotype showed up many times. The genes are TRBV7-6 and TRBJ2-3; 9 nucleotides agree with TRBD1. The junction had 5 bases not matched to a gene; V was cut back by 4 bases and J by 6 bases. Germline V gene lookup returns CDR1 SGHVS and CDR2 FNYEAQ. The CDR3 loop spans 14 amino acids. The chain's CDR3 is CASSSGQGGDTQYF. CDR3 bases: TGTGCCAGCAGCTCGGGACAGGGTGGCGATACGCAGTATTTT.

Only a few counts were recorded for this clonotype. DNA of the CDR3: TGTGCCAGTAGTACAGGGGGACGGGGTCAGCCCCAGCATTTT. Residues: CASSTGGRGQPQHF. The rearrangement joins TRBV19 to TRBJ1-5; 7 bases fit TRBD1. V lost 4 bases and J lost 6; bases outside the gene matches: 6. Germline V CDR1 and CDR2: LNHDA, SQIVND (reference sequence). The CDR3 is 14 residues long.

This clonotype was detected a few times. This chain connects TRBV28 to TRBJ2-2; 9 nucleotides align to TRBD1. The CDR3 totals 15 residues. Germline-derived CDR1 and CDR2 are MDHEN and SYDVKM. The J segment lost 4 bases and the V segment lost 5 bases, leaving 5 bases of the junction unmatched. Here the CDR3 reads CASSGTGWGTGELFF. CDR3 bases: TGTGCCAGCAGTGGGACAGGGTGGGGCACCGGGGAGCTGTTTTTT.

The chain couples TRBV6-5 to TRBJ2-3; weak D call: TRBD1 (5 bases). The CDR3 length is 14 residues. Between the trimmed V and J ends, which lost 1 base and 4 bases, there was a span of 9 bases. The germline gives CDR1 MNHEY, CDR2 SVGAGI. The CDR3, as DNA: TGTGCCAGCAGTTACTGGGCAGGGCCAGATACGCAGTATTTT. It encodes CASSYWAGPDTQYF.

This clonotype was counted many times. The V call is TRBV29-1, the J call TRBJ2-5; D remains ambiguous. Germline CDR1 SQVTM, CDR2 ANQGSEA. V was clipped by 4 bases and J by 2 bases, with 8 bases between them. The length of the CDR3 is 12 residues. The CDR3 region is CSVGNGQETQYF. CDR3 coding DNA: TGCAGCGTTGGGAACGGTCAAGAGACCCAGTACTTC.

This clonotype has a single count. The chain joins TRBV20-1 to TRBJ1-2; 8 nucleotides align to TRBD1. This CDR3 spans 11 amino acids. In germline, CDR1 is DFQATT, CDR2 SNEGSKA (reference sequence). The V gene end was trimmed by 5 bases and the J gene end by 6 bases; junction bases not matched to a gene: 2. CDR3 in DNA: TGCAGTGCTCAGGGGGCTAATGGCTACACCTTC. This encodes CSAQGANGYTF.

This clonotype was observed many times. The chain uses TRBV5-1 and TRBJ2-5, with D unclear. Germline lookup yields CDR1 SGHRS and CDR2 YFSETQ. The CDR3 is made up of 14 amino acids. The ends were cut back, 3 bases at V and 3 bases at J, with 12 bases in the middle. The CDR3 region is CASSYGGLEETQYF. CDR3 DNA sequence: TGCGCCAGCAGCTACGGTGGGCTAGAAGAGACCCAGTACTTC. The entire variable domain, with the rest obtained from reference TRBV5-1 and TRBJ2-5, is as follows: KAGVTQTPRYLIKTRGQQVTLSCSPISGHRSVSWYQQTPGQGLQFLFEYFSETQRNKGNFPGRFSGRQFSNSRSEMNVSTLELGDSALYLCASSYGGLEETQYFGPGTRLLVL.

This clonotype showed up many times. This chain connects TRBV9 to TRBJ2-1; a possible D gene is TRBD1 (7 bases). V shed 3 bases and J shed 4 bases, with 11 bases lying between them. The CDR3 contains 14 residues. The V gene's germline CDR1 is SGDLS and CDR2 YYNGEE. The CDR3 sequence is CASSAGDSYNEQFF. CDR3 sequence (DNA): TGTGCCAGCAGCGCGGGGGACAGTTACAATGAGCAGTTCTTC.

V and J are TRBV4-3 and TRBJ2-3, with 10 positions matching TRBD2. Trimming cost V 0 bases and J 5 bases; bases outside gene matches: 8. This CDR3 is 17 amino acids long. The V gene's germline CDR1 is LGHNA and CDR2 YSLEER. CDR3 DNA: TGCGCCAGCAGCCAAGAGATCCAGCGGGGGGGTGTAGATACGCAGTATTTT. Amino acid sequence: CASSQEIQRGGVDTQYF.

The chain is built from TRBV27 and TRBJ2-7, with no clear D. The CDR3 is made up of 14 amino acids. Germline-derived CDR1 and CDR2 are MNHEY and SMNVEV (reference sequence). V was trimmed by 5 bases and J by 6 bases, leaving 17 bases between them. The CDR3 reads CASSPHVPTCEQYF. The CDR3 bases are TGTGCCAGCAGTCCGCATGTGCCTACCTGCGAGCAGTACTTC.

This clonotype was observed a handful of times. The chain employs TRBV18 and TRBJ1-5; TRBD1 matches at 7 bases. The CDR3 consists of 15 residues. V lost 0 bases to trimming and J lost 6 bases; unmatched junction nucleotides: 5. The germline gives CDR1 KGHSH, CDR2 LQKENI. CDR3 in amino acids: CASSPPERGPQPQHF. CDR3 in DNA: TGTGCCAGCTCACCACCGGAGAGGGGGCCTCAGCCCCAGCATTTT.

This clonotype was observed many times. The chain recombines TRBV5-1 with TRBJ2-3, with 7 bases aligning to TRBD1. This CDR3 has 14 residues. Germline lookup yields CDR1 SGHRS and CDR2 YFSETQ. After removal of 5 bases from V and 2 bases from J, the junction contained 5 bases not matched to a gene. CDR3 residues: CASSPGQYTDTQYF. The CDR3 DNA sequence: TGCGCCAGCAGTCCGGGACAGTACACAGATACGCAGTATTTT.